The clone carrying this T cell receptor (beta chain) was seen only a few times. The antigen remains unidentified. With a J-beta primer mix and a sample-barcoded 5' primer, a second PCR ran roughly 6 to 11 cycles. TCRdb fed the 5' RACE reads into MiXCR, producing one record per CDR3 protein. The table has over 450,000 distinct CDR3 sequences, 24% seen once; the top ten hold 8.7%. These data come from a study of blood T cells in healthy people across ages. Study-level results: The unknown donor CMV status may have confounded expanded clonotype changes.

V trimming: 5 bases; J trimming: 4 bases; junction bases outside the gene matches: 8. The length of the CDR3 is 16 residues. The germline V gene encodes CDR1 PRHDT and CDR2 FYEKMQ (reference sequence). At least 5.5 micrograms of total RNA were extracted per sample. These data were also reused for a study on T cells of mothers and their children. From that paper: Random nucleotides (2-4) and sample barcodes were added by the M1S primer used in the second PCR.

The chain links TRBV13 to TRBJ2-5, with 12 positions matching TRBD1. The material sequenced was blood. The receptor comes from a boy under 18 in good health. The DNA for the CDR3 is TGTGCCAGCAGCCCCCCCCGGGACAGGGGGCGAGAGACCCAGTACTTC. The encoded protein is CASSPPRDRGRETQYF.